Listed here is a single T cell receptor (beta chain). CDR1 is SNHLY and CDR2 is FYNNEI in the germline V gene. Trimming shortened V by 4 bases and J by 0 bases, and 10 bases separated the two germline ends. The CDR3 is 14 residues long. The method was immunoSEQ multiplex PCR; TCRdb's version includes in-frame clones alone and lacks a portion of them. Of about 98,000 clones listed, roughly nine tenths are singletons. The data stem from a study of blood T cell repertoires in COVID-19. Study details: Whether acute or convalescent, the COVID-19 samples came from the United States, Italy and Spain. In each case, the material was cDNA or gDNA derived from T cells, B-cell-depleted T cells, or PBMCs.

Specimen: peripheral blood. The V and J genes are TRBV2 and TRBJ2-7; possibly TRBD2 for D (6 bases). The sequence was obtained from a woman aged 50 to 65 with COVID-19, enrolled during active disease. CDR3 loop: CASSVSGSSYEQYF. The CDR3 DNA reads TGTGCCAGCAGTGTTAGCGGAAGCTCCTACGAGCAGTACTTC.